The subject of this entry is one TCR beta chain. Its matching antigen is unknown. In germline, CDR1 is LNHDA, CDR2 SQIVND (reference sequence). The V gene end was trimmed by 5 bases and the J gene end by 1 base; junction bases not matched to a gene: 6. This CDR3 comprises 15 residues. Sequenced by immunoSEQ multiplex PCR; TCRdb stores in-frame clones only, minus some. Of 80,000 to 100,000 clones listed, about 90% were seen once; the top ten hold more than 4.5%. The sample is drawn from a study of radiotherapy plus CTLA-4 blockade in lung cancer. Study at large: Objective responses were seen in about a sixth of patients, disease control in about 30%. Overall study findings and caveats: Following radiotherapy plus ipilimumab, tumor-derived TCR clones expanded in the blood. How blood T cell clones changed early, along with interferon-beta, reportedly forecast response best.

Focal radiation plus CTLA-4 blockade with ipilimumab was administered to patients who had chemo-refractory metastatic non-small-cell lung cancer. V is TRBV19 and J is TRBJ1-1; 8 positions agree with TRBD1. The TCR sequence derives from a human donor with non-small cell lung cancer that progressed on radiotherapy plus ipilimumab. The source material was peripheral blood, sampled from a patient treated with radiotherapy plus ipilimumab. This CDR3 is CASSLKTGANTEAFF. As DNA, the CDR3 is TGTGCCAGTAGTTTAAAGACAGGGGCGAACACTGAAGCTTTCTTT.